Below are 32 T cell receptor beta chains sequenced from a single sample in a study of blood T cell repertoires in COVID-19. Data came from immunoSEQ multiplex PCR; TCRdb stores just in-frame clones and leaves some out. Among 60,000 to 85,000 clones listed, roughly 70% were seen once. Material: peripheral blood. Receptor source: an older man with acute or convalescent COVID-19.

This rearrangement joins TRBV3-1 (or the pseudogene TRBV3-2) to TRBJ1-5; 10 nucleotides line up with TRBD1. The CDR3 totals 16 residues. Germline values: CDR1 LGHDT, CDR2 YNNKEL (reference sequence). V gave up 1 base and J gave up 3 bases; unmatched junction bases: 3. The CDR3 DNA follows: TGTGCCAGCAGCCAAGGGACAGGGGGACTCAATCAGCCCCAGCATTTT. Amino acid sequence: CASSQGTGGLNQPQHF.

J is TRBJ2-5 and V is TRBV10-1; 12 nucleotides line up with TRBD2. The CDR3 sequence is 15 residues long. Germline CDR1 and CDR2: WNHNN and SYGVQD (reference sequence). V was clipped by 4 bases and J by 5 bases; unmatched bases: 5. Here the CDR3 reads CASSAGTSGLETQYF. Written as DNA, the CDR3 is TGCGCCAGCAGTGCCGGGACTAGCGGGTTGGAGACCCAGTACTTC.

This clone occurred a few times. The V and J genes are TRBV9 and TRBJ1-1, with no clear D. CDR3 length equals 15 residues. Deletions cut 0 bases from V and 0 bases from J, with 9 bases between. Germline V gives CDR1 SGDLS, CDR2 YYNGEE. The CDR3 sequence is CASSVVVGVNTEAFF. DNA for the CDR3: TGTGCCAGCAGCGTAGTGGTTGGAGTGAACACTGAAGCTTTCTTT.

The chain joins TRBV5-8 to TRBJ1-5; no clear D gene. Trimming cost V 4 bases and J 3 bases, with 11 bases left between them. The CDR3 covers 14 residues. CDR1 SGHTS and CDR2 YDEGEE come from the germline V gene. The CDR3 DNA reads as TGTGCCAGCAGCCCTGGGCGGGTCAATCAGCCCCAGCATTTT. This gives the protein CASSPGRVNQPQHF.

The chain joins TRBV28 to TRBJ1-5; maybe TRBD1 (5 bases). This CDR3 region has 15 residues. Germline CDR1 MDHEN, CDR2 SYDVKM. The V end was cut by 1 base, the J end by 4 bases, with 11 bases between. The CDR3 coding sequence is TGTGCCAGCAGTTTATCGGGGCGGGGAAATCAGCCCCAGCATTTT. Its translation is CASSLSGRGNQPQHF. The entire variable domain, with the rest obtained from reference TRBV28 and TRBJ1-5, is as follows: DVKVTQSSRYLVKRTGEKVFLECVQDMDHENMFWYRQDPGLGLRLIYFSYDVKMKEKGDIPEGYSVSREKKERFSLILESASTNQTSMYLCASSLSGRGNQPQHFGDGTRLSIL.

V gene TRBV9 combines with J gene TRBJ1-1; the D gene is possibly TRBD1 (6 bases). Germline V gene lookup returns CDR1 SGDLS and CDR2 YYNGEE. CDR3 size: 15 residues. V dropped 3 bases and J dropped 3 bases, with 15 bases sitting between them. The CDR3, as DNA: TGTGCCAGCAGCGCAGGGGCCGGGGCGGACACTGAAGCTTTCTTT. Translation: CASSAGAGADTEAFF.

The chain is built from TRBV19 and TRBJ1-1, with 7 bases identical to TRBD1. The ends lost 11 bases at V and 3 bases at J; junction bases unmatched: 15. The CDR3 spans 15 residues. Germline V CDR1 and CDR2: LNHDA, SQIVND (reference sequence). The CDR3 loop is CAASDRAGGDTEAFF. The CDR3 DNA follows: TGTGCCGCTTCTGACAGGGCGGGGGGTGACACTGAAGCTTTCTTT.

There are a few counts of this clone. The chain has TRBV27 and TRBJ2-2, with D maybe TRBD2 (7 bases). V shed 0 bases and J shed 2 bases, with 10 bases lying between them. This CDR3 is built from 16 residues. Germline lookup yields CDR1 MNHEY and CDR2 SMNVEV (reference sequence). DNA for the CDR3: TGTGCCAGCAGTTTATCGAGGGGGGGTAACACCGGGGAGCTGTTTTTT. It yields the protein CASSLSRGGNTGELFF.

The genes are TRBV7-3 and TRBJ2-3; D remains unclear. The CDR3 is made up of 13 amino acids. Trimming stripped 5 bases from V and 5 bases from J, with 11 bases between. The germline gives CDR1 SGHTA, CDR2 FQGTGA. The CDR3 loop is CASSQTPGDTQYF. CDR3 nucleotide sequence: TGTGCCAGCAGCCAAACCCCGGGAGATACGCAGTATTTT.

This clone was observed a single time. V usage is TRBV11-2 and J usage is TRBJ2-1, with D perhaps TRBD2 (6 bases). Trimming stripped 4 bases from V and 9 bases from J, with 16 bases between. Germline CDR1 reads SGHAT; CDR2 reads FQNNGV. There are 14 residues in the CDR3. The CDR3 DNA follows: TGTGCCAGCAGCTCACAGCGGGCCTTGCGTGAGCAGTTCTTC. Its protein is CASSSQRALREQFF.

Remarks on this clone: At the DNA level, this CDR3 is encoded by other sequences in the same sample as well. V usage is TRBV10-3 and J usage is TRBJ2-2, with 14 bases aligning to TRBD2. The length of the CDR3 is 16 residues. The J segment lost 7 bases and the V segment lost 4 bases, leaving 5 bases of the junction unmatched. The germline V gene encodes CDR1 ENHRY and CDR2 SYGVKD. The CDR3 is CAISAGLAGGGGELFF. The CDR3 nucleotides are TGTGCCATCAGTGCAGGACTAGCGGGAGGCGGCGGGGAGCTGTTTTTT.

V is TRBV24-1 and J is TRBJ1-1; 7 bases are a match to TRBD1. Looked up from germline, CDR1 is KGHDR and CDR2 is SFDVKD. V gave up 6 bases and J gave up 0 bases; unmatched junction bases: 9. This CDR3 region has 16 residues. The CDR3 DNA follows: TGTGCCACCAGTCACAGGGGCCATCGCATGAACACTGAAGCTTTCTTT. It is translated as CATSHRGHRMNTEAFF.

The CDR3 is CASQILAGEGYNEQFF. DNA for the CDR3: TGTGCCAGCCAGATTTTAGCGGGAGAGGGGTACAATGAGCAGTTCTTC. V and J are TRBV27 and TRBJ2-1; 9 nucleotides align to TRBD2. V dropped 8 bases and J dropped 4; count of bases not matched to a gene: 12. CDR3 size: 16 residues. In germline, CDR1 is MNHEY, CDR2 SMNVEV (reference sequence).

V gene TRBV2 combines with J gene TRBJ1-5; tentatively, D is TRBD1 (6 bases). This CDR3 has 13 residues. V lost 4 bases, J lost 10 bases, and 14 bases lay in between. Per germline, CDR1 SNHLY and CDR2 FYNNEI. The CDR3 DNA sequence: TGTGCCAGCAGTGGGACAGCGTCAGTACCCCAGCATTTT. Translated, it gives CASSGTASVPQHF.

V is TRBV6-2 or TRBV6-3 and J is TRBJ2-3; D is ambiguous. V lost 0 bases and J lost 4, with 8 bases in between. The CDR3 is 14 amino acids. Germline V gene lookup returns CDR1 MNHEY and CDR2 SVGEGT. As DNA, the CDR3 is TGTGCCAGCAGTTACTCGAGGCCAGCAGATACGCAGTATTTT. This translates into CASSYSRPADTQYF.

The chain has TRBV5-5 and TRBJ1-3; possibly TRBD1 for D (5 bases). V gave up 2 bases and J gave up 7 bases, with 19 bases separating them. Germline V gives CDR1 SGHKS, CDR2 YYEKEE (reference sequence). The CDR3 has 16 residues. The DNA of the CDR3 is TGTGCCAGCAGCTTTGGCTACACAGGCGCGCGGAACACCATATATTTT. This codes for CASSFGYTGARNTIYF.

The chain links TRBV11-1 to TRBJ1-1, with unresolved D. Germline V CDR1 and CDR2: SGHAT, FQDESV (reference sequence). There are 15 residues in the CDR3. V was cut by 2 bases and J by 4 bases, with 14 bases left in between. The CDR3 is CASSLPVIGRTEAFF. In DNA form, the CDR3 reads TGTGCCAGCAGCTTACCGGTTATTGGGCGCACTGAAGCTTTCTTT. The complete variable domain, with remaining parts taken from reference TRBV11-1 and TRBJ1-1, reads EAEVAQSPRYKITEKSQAVAFWCDPISGHATLYWYRQILGQGPELLVQFQDESVVDDSQLPKDRFSAERLKGVDSTLKIQPAELGDSAMYLCASSLPVIGRTEAFFGQGTRLTVV.

The chain recombines TRBV6-5 with TRBJ1-1, with D unresolved. This CDR3 comprises 12 residues. With 5 bases removed from V and 6 bases from J, the gap between germline ends came to 10 bases. CDR1 is MNHEY, CDR2 SVGAGI, per germline. The CDR3 sequence is CASSPRHPEAFF. The CDR3 DNA follows: TGTGCCAGCAGTCCCAGGCACCCTGAAGCTTTCTTT.

This clone was detected once. The chain combines TRBV4-2 with TRBJ2-1; 9 bases map to TRBD1. CDR3 size: 15 residues. Germline V gene sequence: CDR1 LGHNA, CDR2 YNFKEQ. J was trimmed by 3 bases and V by 2 bases; bases with no gene match: 2. CDR3 region: CASSQPGQGYNEQFF. DNA for the CDR3: TGTGCCAGCAGCCAACCGGGACAGGGCTACAATGAGCAGTTCTTC.

The V call is TRBV29-1, the J call TRBJ2-3, with 7 bases identical to TRBD2. Germline trimming cut 3 bases from V and 2 bases from J; bases unmatched to any gene: 5. This CDR3 spans 14 amino acids. Germline V gene data show CDR1 as SQVTM and CDR2 as ANQGSEA. CDR3 nucleotide sequence: TGCAGCGTTGATATTAGCGGGCCCACAGATACGCAGTATTTT. Its translation is CSVDISGPTDTQYF.

The chain combines TRBV5-8 with TRBJ1-1, with TRBD1 matching over 8 bases. The CDR3 consists of 17 residues. Per the germline V gene, CDR1 is SGHTS and CDR2 is YDEGEE. V was clipped by 2 bases and J by 0 bases; unmatched bases: 9. CDR3 sequence reads: CASSFQGASSVNTEAFF. The CDR3 coding sequence is TGTGCCAGCAGCTTCCAGGGGGCGAGTTCAGTGAACACTGAAGCTTTCTTT.

The chain links TRBV25-1 to TRBJ2-1, with a weak D call TRBD2 (5 bases). Germline CDR1 and CDR2: MGHDK and SYGVNS. V lost 2 bases, J lost 5 bases, and 22 bases lay in between. The CDR3 is made up of 18 amino acids. CDR3 coding DNA: TGTGCCAGCAGTGAACCCCCTTCGGCGGGTGGTTCCCACAATGAGCAGTTCTTC. Translating it yields CASSEPPSAGGSHNEQFF.

The chain joins TRBV3-1 (or the pseudogene TRBV3-2) to TRBJ2-7, with 7 bases fitting TRBD1. The CDR3 is 15 residues long. The germline CDR1 and CDR2 sequences are LGHDT and YNNKEL (reference sequence). The junction had 10 bases not matched to a gene; V was cut back by 4 bases and J by 4 bases. The CDR3 DNA sequence: TGTGCCAGCAGCCCGACTTTCCGGACAGGTTACGAGCAGTACTTC. It is translated as CASSPTFRTGYEQYF.

This clone has more than one count but fewer than ten. The chain links TRBV7-9 to TRBJ1-4; 9 bases agree with TRBD1. The trim removed 6 bases at V and 7 bases at J, leaving 6 bases unmatched. The CDR3 is 14 amino acids. Germline CDR1 reads SEHNR; CDR2 reads FQNEAQ (reference sequence). The CDR3 region has the DNA TGTGCCAGCAGGCGACAGGGGGAAGGTGAAAAACTGTTTTTT. Amino acid sequence: CASRRQGEGEKLFF.

This clone was seen a single time. The V and J genes are TRBV7-3 and TRBJ2-1, with D possibly being TRBD1 (6 bases). Germline assignment: CDR1 SGHTA and CDR2 FQGTGA. The CDR3 contains 15 residues. Trimming removed 4 bases at V and 4 bases at J, with 14 bases between. Here the CDR3 DNA reads TGTGCCAGCAGCTGGACAGCGTCACCTTACAATGAGCAGTTCTTC. This sequence encodes CASSWTASPYNEQFF.

The J gene is TRBJ1-3, the V gene TRBV4-2; TRBD1 agrees at 11 bases. Germline CDR1 and CDR2: LGHNA and YNFKEQ. Trimming at V came to 4 bases and at J to 4 bases, leaving 6 bases not matched to a gene. The CDR3 runs 16 residues. CDR3 loop: CASSPGQGAGGNTIYF. The CDR3 DNA sequence: TGTGCCAGCAGCCCCGGACAGGGGGCTGGGGGAAACACCATATATTTT.

This clone was recorded at least ten times. This chain's CDR3 is CASSPLGSGTTDTQYF. CDR3 DNA: TGTGCCAGCAGCCCCCTGGGTAGCGGGACCACAGATACGCAGTATTTT. The J gene is TRBJ2-3, the V gene TRBV7-3; 8 bases align to TRBD2. With 5 bases clipped from V and 2 bases from J, the junction kept 9 bases outside the gene matches. The V gene's germline CDR1 is SGHTA and CDR2 FQGTGA. The CDR3 has 16 amino acids.

The chain couples TRBV7-9 to TRBJ2-7, with 10 bases fitting TRBD1. CDR1 and CDR2 (germline): SEHNR, FQNEAQ (reference sequence). This CDR3 is built from 15 residues. V shed 5 bases and J 2 bases; nucleotides not matched to a gene: 6. The CDR3 loop is CASSPGGQGTYEQYF. DNA of the CDR3: TGTGCCAGCAGCCCTGGGGGACAGGGGACCTACGAGCAGTACTTC.

Comments on this clone: Other DNA sequences of this sample code for an identical CDR3. This chain uses TRBV2 with TRBJ1-2; D is ambiguous. Germline CDR1 reads SNHLY; CDR2 reads FYNNEI. This CDR3 spans 12 amino acids. V was shortened by 4 bases and J by 4 bases, with 7 bases between the two germline ends. CDR3 coding DNA: TGTGCCAGCAGTGTGGGCAGCTATGGCTACACCTTC. It encodes CASSVGSYGYTF.

This clone has more than one count but fewer than ten. The chain's CDR3 is CASSLVAVSYEQYF. The CDR3 bases are TGTGCCAGCAGCTTAGTCGCGGTTAGCTACGAGCAGTACTTC. V is TRBV7-2 and J is TRBJ2-7; D is unclear. Per the germline V gene, CDR1 is SGHTA and CDR2 is FQGNSA. Trimming stripped 1 base from V and 3 bases from J, with 10 bases between. This CDR3 has 14 residues.

The J gene is TRBJ2-7, the V gene TRBV27; 10 positions match TRBD2. The ends lost 5 bases at V and 2 bases at J; junction bases unmatched: 6. Germline CDR1 is MNHEY and CDR2 is SMNVEV (reference sequence). The length of the CDR3 is 15 residues. CDR3 region: CASSLGLARAYEQYF. CDR3 in DNA: TGTGCCAGCAGTCTGGGACTAGCGAGGGCCTACGAGCAGTACTTC.

The chain has TRBV29-1 and TRBJ1-3; D remains unclear. Germline CDR1 and CDR2: SQVTM and ANQGSEA. With 4 bases removed from V and 4 bases from J, the gap between germline ends came to 11 bases. CDR3 size: 13 residues. Here the CDR3 DNA reads TGCAGCGTTGGGCCCTCATCCGGAAACACCATATATTTT. It encodes CSVGPSSGNTIYF.